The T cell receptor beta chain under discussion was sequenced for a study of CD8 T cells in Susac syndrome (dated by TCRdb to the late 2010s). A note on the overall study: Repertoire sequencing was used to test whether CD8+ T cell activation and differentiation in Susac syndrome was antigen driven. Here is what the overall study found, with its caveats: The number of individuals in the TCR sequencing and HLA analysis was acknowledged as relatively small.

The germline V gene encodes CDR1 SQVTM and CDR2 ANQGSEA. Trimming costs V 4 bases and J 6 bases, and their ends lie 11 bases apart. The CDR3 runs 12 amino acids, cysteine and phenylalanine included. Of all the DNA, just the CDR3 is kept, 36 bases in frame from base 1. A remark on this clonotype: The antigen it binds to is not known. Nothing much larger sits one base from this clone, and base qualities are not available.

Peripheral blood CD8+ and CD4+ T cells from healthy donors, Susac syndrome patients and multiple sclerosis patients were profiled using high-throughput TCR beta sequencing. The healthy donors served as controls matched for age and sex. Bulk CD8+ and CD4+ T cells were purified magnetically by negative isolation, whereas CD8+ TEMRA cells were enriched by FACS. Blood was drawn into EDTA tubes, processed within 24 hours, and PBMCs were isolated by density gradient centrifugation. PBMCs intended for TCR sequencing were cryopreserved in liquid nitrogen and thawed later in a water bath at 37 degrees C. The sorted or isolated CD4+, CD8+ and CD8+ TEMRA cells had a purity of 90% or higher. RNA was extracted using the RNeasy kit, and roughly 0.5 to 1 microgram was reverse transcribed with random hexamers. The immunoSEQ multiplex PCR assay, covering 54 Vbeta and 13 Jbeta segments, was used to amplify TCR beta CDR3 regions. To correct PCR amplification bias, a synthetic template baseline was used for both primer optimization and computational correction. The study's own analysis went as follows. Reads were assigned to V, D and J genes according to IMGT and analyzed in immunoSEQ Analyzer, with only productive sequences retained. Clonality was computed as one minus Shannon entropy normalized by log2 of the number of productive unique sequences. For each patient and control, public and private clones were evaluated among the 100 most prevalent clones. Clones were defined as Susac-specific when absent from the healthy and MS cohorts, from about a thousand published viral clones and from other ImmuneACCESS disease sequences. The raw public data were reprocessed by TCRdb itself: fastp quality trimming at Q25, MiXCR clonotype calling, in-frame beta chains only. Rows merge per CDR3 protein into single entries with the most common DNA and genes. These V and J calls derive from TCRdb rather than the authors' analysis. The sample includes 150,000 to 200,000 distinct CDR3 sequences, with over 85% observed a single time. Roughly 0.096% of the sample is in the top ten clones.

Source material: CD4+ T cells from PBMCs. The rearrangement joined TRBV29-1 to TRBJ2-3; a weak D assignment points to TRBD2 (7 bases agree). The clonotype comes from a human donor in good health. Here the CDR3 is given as CSVVGGADTQYF. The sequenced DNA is TGCAGCGTTGTAGGGGGGGCGGATACGCAGTATTTT.